The rows below give T cell receptor beta chains drawn from one sample of a study of blood T cell repertoires in COVID-19. Here immunoSEQ multiplex PCR was the method, and the copy in TCRdb shows in-frame clones only, minus some. The table includes 52,000 or so clones, 70% to 90% detected once. The sequenced sample consisted of peripheral blood. These TCRs come from a man at least 80 years old with acute or convalescent COVID-19. Both conserved end residues are part of each CDR3. D genes are given only for firm matches. The listing skips clone size in some rows; elsewhere it reads once, few, many or a size class.

TRBV5-4	TRBD2	once	14	TRBJ2-5	CASSGGGLAETQYF	TGTGCCAGCAGCGGGGGAGGACTAGCGGAGACCCAGTACTTC
TRBV12-3/TRBV12-4	-	-	13	TRBJ1-1	CASSLTPNTEAFF	TGTGCCAGCAGTTTAACACCGAACACTGAAGCTTTCTTT
TRBV30	-	-	12	TRBJ2-2	CAWSRGTGELFF	TGTGCCTGGTCAAGGGGCACCGGGGAGCTGTTTTTT
TRBV5-5	TRBD1	-	14	TRBJ1-1	CASRRDRGRTEAFF	TGTGCCAGCAGACGGGACAGGGGCAGGACTGAAGCTTTCTTT
TRBV21-1	-	-	17	TRBJ2-2	CASSKGTSGFYTGELFF	TGTGCCAGCAGCAAAGGGACTAGCGGGTTCTACACCGGGGAGCTGTTTTTT
TRBV25-1	-	-	13	TRBJ2-5	CASSSGGVETQYF	TGTGCCAGCAGTAGTGGAGGGGTAGAGACCCAGTACTTC
TRBV9	TRBD2	few	15	TRBJ2-5	CASSVPAGGQETQYF	TGTGCCAGCAGCGTTCCCGCGGGGGGGCAAGAGACCCAGTACTTC
TRBV6-6	TRBD2	-	17	TRBJ2-4	CASSPLGRGGRVNIQYF	TGTGCCAGCAGTCCACTAGGCCGCGGGGGGAGGGTAAACATTCAGTACTTC
TRBV5-4	-	-	16	TRBJ2-2	CASSSVRGTEAGELFF	TGTGCCAGCAGCTCCGTCAGGGGTACGGAGGCCGGGGAGCTGTTTTTT
TRBV4-1	-	-	20	TRBJ1-2	CASSQDFRIQGLSSGYGYTF	TGCGCCAGCAGCCAAGATTTCAGGATACAGGGTCTGTCTAGTGGCTATGGCTACACCTTC
TRBV2	TRBD1	-	18	TRBJ1-4	CASSERSAGGATNEKLFF	TGTGCCAGCAGTGAACGGTCGGCAGGGGGTGCAACTAATGAAAAACTGTTTTTT
TRBV6-1	TRBD1	-	15	TRBJ1-4	CASSERDSPLEKLFF	TGTGCCAGCAGTGAGAGGGACAGCCCGTTGGAAAAACTGTTTTTT
TRBV6-1	-	-	17	TRBJ2-5	CASSESRYRDPQETQYF	TGTGCCAGCAGTGAATCTAGGTACAGGGATCCCCAAGAGACCCAGTACTTC
TRBV2	TRBD1	-	13	TRBJ1-1	CASSVDRDTEAFF	TGTGCCAGCAGTGTTGACAGGGACACTGAAGCTTTCTTT
TRBV9	TRBD2	-	18	TRBJ2-3	CASSVILAGGSNTDTQYF	TGTGCCAGCAGCGTAATCCTAGCGGGGGGCAGTAACACAGATACGCAGTATTTT
TRBV5-6	-	-	15	TRBJ1-1	CASSLGGLTNTEAFF	TGTGCCAGCAGCTTGGGGGGGCTGACGAACACTGAAGCTTTCTTT
TRBV7-7	-	-	15	TRBJ2-5	CASSLGTGLQETQYF	TGTGCTAGCAGCTTAGGAACAGGGCTCCAAGAGACCCAGTACTTC
TRBV5-1	TRBD1	-	14	TRBJ2-7	CASSFGTASYEQYF	TGCGCCAGCAGCTTTGGGACAGCCTCCTACGAGCAGTACTTC
TRBV5-1	TRBD1	few	14	TRBJ1-5	CASSTGQDNQPQHF	TGCGCCAGCAGCACCGGACAGGACAATCAGCCCCAGCATTTT
TRBV14	-	-	13	TRBJ1-5	CASSQELQGTQHF	TGTGCCAGCAGCCAAGAATTACAGGGAACCCAGCATTTT
TRBV9	-	-	15	TRBJ2-5	CASSVEGGVQETQYF	TGTGCCAGCAGCGTAGAGGGCGGGGTCCAAGAGACCCAGTACTTC
TRBV5-4	-	-	16	TRBJ1-6	CASSSRGSSYNSPLHF	TGTGCCAGCAGTTCGAGAGGGAGCTCCTATAATTCACCCCTCCACTTT
TRBV7-9	-	-	13	TRBJ1-5	CASSLGGDQPQHF	TGTGCCAGCAGCTTAGGGGGGGATCAGCCCCAGCATTTT
TRBV6-4	TRBD1	-	12	TRBJ2-5	CARSGQQETQYF	TGTGCCAGATCGGGACAGCAAGAGACCCAGTACTTC
TRBV19	-	-	16	TRBJ2-1	CASSPRGSRGSNEQFF	TGTGCCAGTTCTCCCAGGGGCAGCCGCGGGTCAAATGAGCAGTTCTTC
TRBV30	-	-	13	TRBJ1-2	CAWSRGASVGYTF	TGTGCCTGGAGCCGCGGGGCCTCGGTTGGCTACACCTTC
TRBV12-3/TRBV12-4	-	-	12	TRBJ2-7	CASSTDSLGQYF	TGTGCCAGCAGTACAGACAGCCTGGGGCAGTACTTC
TRBV18	TRBD1	-	15	TRBJ2-3	CASSPPGQSTDTQYF	TGTGCCAGCTCACCACCGGGACAGTCCACAGATACGCAGTATTTT
TRBV6-5	TRBD1	-	15	TRBJ1-5	CASLSGTALNQPQHF	TGTGCCAGCTTGTCCGGGACAGCTCTTAATCAGCCCCAGCATTTT
TRBV5-4	-	few	16	TRBJ1-2	CASSLPAQSQNYGYTF	TGTGCCAGCAGCTTGCCGGCACAGTCCCAAAACTATGGCTACACCTTC
TRBV20-1	-	few	10	TRBJ1-1	CSATPRGAFF	TGCAGTGCTACCCCGCGGGGAGCTTTCTTT
TRBV2	-	-	15	TRBJ2-2	CASTGIPPPTGELFF	TGTGCCAGCACCGGGATACCCCCGCCAACCGGGGAGCTGTTTTTT
TRBV9	TRBD1	-	16	TRBJ1-2	CASSGSGTDAIYGYTF	TGTGCCAGCAGCGGTTCCGGGACAGACGCGATCTATGGCTACACCTTC
TRBV30	-	-	12	TRBJ2-7	CACKTPSYEQYF	TGTGCCTGCAAGACACCATCCTACGAGCAGTACTTC
TRBV12-3/TRBV12-4	-	-	13	TRBJ2-7	CASSPTGRYEQYF	TGTGCCAGCAGCCCTACAGGGCGCTACGAGCAGTACTTC
TRBV7-9	TRBD1	-	15	TRBJ1-1	CASSLVQGGGTEAFF	TGTGCCAGCAGCTTAGTACAGGGGGGAGGTACTGAAGCTTTCTTT
TRBV6-5	TRBD1	-	14	TRBJ1-5	CASRGTGGNQPQHF	TGTGCCAGCAGGGGGACAGGGGGGAATCAGCCCCAGCATTTT
TRBV27	TRBD1	-	18	TRBJ1-4	CASRPGQGGTRANEKLFF	TGTGCCAGCAGACCGGGACAGGGAGGGACTCGGGCTAATGAAAAACTGTTTTTT
TRBV4-1	-	few	14	TRBJ1-3	CASTDAGVGNTIYF	TGCGCCAGCACCGACGCAGGCGTCGGAAACACCATATATTTT
TRBV23-1	-	-	14	TRBJ1-5	CASRRGYSNQPQHF	TGCGCCAGCAGGCGGGGGTATAGCAATCAGCCCCAGCATTTT
TRBV5-1	-	-	15	TRBJ2-2	CASRSTADGTGELFF	TGCGCCAGCAGGTCCACTGCTGATGGCACCGGGGAGCTGTTTTTT
TRBV5-4	TRBD2	-	15	TRBJ2-2	CASSLRGVNTGELFF	TGTGCCAGCAGCTTGCGGGGGGTCAACACCGGGGAGCTGTTTTTT
TRBV24-1	TRBD2	-	15	TRBJ2-1	CATSSAGGLSVEQFF	TGTGCCACCAGTTCCGCGGGGGGGCTTTCGGTTGAGCAGTTCTTC
TRBV6-5	-	once	14	TRBJ2-5	CASTMGQGRETQYF	TGTGCCAGCACTATGGGGCAGGGCCGGGAGACCCAGTACTTC
TRBV5-1	TRBD1	-	14	TRBJ2-7	CASSLSGGSYEQYF	TGCGCCAGCAGCTTGTCAGGGGGCTCTTACGAGCAGTACTTC
TRBV27	-	once	14	TRBJ2-7	CASSSSAGPYEQYF	TGTGCCAGCAGTTCATCGGCGGGGCCCTACGAGCAGTACTTC
TRBV14	-	-	13	TRBJ2-2	CASSPRRDGELFF	TGTGCCAGCAGTCCGAGAAGAGACGGGGAGCTGTTTTTT
TRBV28	-	-	13	TRBJ1-4	CASTKPRGEKLFF	TGTGCCAGCACAAAACCAAGGGGAGAAAAACTGTTTTTT
TRBV10-3	-	-	14	TRBJ1-1	CASRGETMNTEAFF	TGTGCCTCAAGGGGTGAGACCATGAACACTGAAGCTTTCTTT
TRBV12-3/TRBV12-4	-	-	13	TRBJ1-2	CASSLQGNYGYTF	TGTGCCAGCAGTTTGCAGGGGAACTATGGCTACACCTTC
TRBV12-5	-	-	17	TRBJ1-6	CASGLGTTSSYNSPLHF	TGTGCTAGTGGTTTGGGGACAACGAGCTCCTATAATTCACCCCTCCACTTT
TRBV5-3	TRBD2	few	13	TRBJ2-7	CARSLGGLDEQYF	TGTGCCAGAAGCTTGGGGGGACTAGACGAGCAGTACTTC
TRBV19	TRBD1	-	13	TRBJ2-1	CASSISGGDEQFF	TGTGCCAGTAGTATTTCAGGGGGCGATGAGCAGTTCTTC
TRBV11-3	TRBD2	-	16	TRBJ2-1	CASSLGLAGKYNEQFF	TGTGCCAGCAGCTTAGGGCTAGCGGGAAAGTACAATGAGCAGTTCTTC
TRBV6-9	TRBD1	-	15	TRBJ1-1	CASSYGQGRKTEAFF	TGTGCCAGCAGTTATGGACAGGGGCGAAAAACTGAAGCTTTCTTT
TRBV5-1	-	-	12	TRBJ2-3	CASSLGRDTQYF	TGCGCCAGCAGCTTGGGGCGGGATACGCAGTATTTT
TRBV27	-	-	15	TRBJ2-7	CASRHSALSSYEQYF	TGTGCCAGTCGACACTCAGCCCTCTCCTCCTACGAGCAGTACTTC
TRBV19	TRBD1	-	16	TRBJ2-4	CASSIGRGGVKNIQYF	TGTGCCAGTAGTATAGGGAGAGGGGGCGTCAAAAACATTCAGTACTTC
TRBV7-2	TRBD1	-	13	TRBJ1-6	CASSSTGDSPLHF	TGTGCCAGCAGCTCAACAGGGGATTCACCCCTCCACTTT
TRBV11-2	-	-	13	TRBJ1-3	CASNRASGNTIYF	TGTGCCAGCAACAGGGCCTCTGGAAACACCATATATTTT